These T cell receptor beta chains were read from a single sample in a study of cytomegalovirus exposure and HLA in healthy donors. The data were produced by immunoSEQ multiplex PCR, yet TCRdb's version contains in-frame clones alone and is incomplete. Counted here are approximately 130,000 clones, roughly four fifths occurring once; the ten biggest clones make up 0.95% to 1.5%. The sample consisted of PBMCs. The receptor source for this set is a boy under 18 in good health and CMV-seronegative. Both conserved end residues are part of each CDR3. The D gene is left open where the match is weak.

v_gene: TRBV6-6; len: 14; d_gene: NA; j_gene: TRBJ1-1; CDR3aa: CASSRTAQNTEAFF
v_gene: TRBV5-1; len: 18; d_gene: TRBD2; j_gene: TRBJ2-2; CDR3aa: CASSLVLNSGRITGELFF
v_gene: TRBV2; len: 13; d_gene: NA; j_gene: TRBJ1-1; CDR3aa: CATWGLRNTEAFF
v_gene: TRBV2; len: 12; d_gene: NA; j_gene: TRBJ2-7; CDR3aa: CASSDISYEQYF
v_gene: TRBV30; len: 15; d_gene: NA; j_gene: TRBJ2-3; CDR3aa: CAWSGYFPRADTQYF
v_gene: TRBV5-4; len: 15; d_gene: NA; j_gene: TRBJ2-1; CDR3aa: CASSFRDFLWDEQFF
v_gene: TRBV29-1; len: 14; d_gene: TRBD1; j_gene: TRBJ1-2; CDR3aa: CSVEIMTGGTGYTF
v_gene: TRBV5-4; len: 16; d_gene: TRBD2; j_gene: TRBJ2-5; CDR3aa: CASSAGGSSVQETQYF
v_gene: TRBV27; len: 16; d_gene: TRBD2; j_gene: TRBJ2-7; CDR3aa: CASSLRTSGRLYEQYF
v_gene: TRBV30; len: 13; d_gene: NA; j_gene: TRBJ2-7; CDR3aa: CAWSVEAGGEQYF
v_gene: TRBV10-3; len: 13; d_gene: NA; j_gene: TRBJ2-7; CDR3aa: CAISESTGPGQYF
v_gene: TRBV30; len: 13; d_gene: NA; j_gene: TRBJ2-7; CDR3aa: CAWRDGSSYEQYF